This T cell receptor beta chain originates from a study of CD4+ T cells in melanoma. Study conclusions and caveats: In melanoma, neoantigen-specific CD4+ T cells reportedly differed in differentiation state. A reported correlation linked neoantigen-specific CD4+ T cells to CD8+, macrophage and B cell function.

The germline gives CDR1 SGHAT, CDR2 FQNNGV. The V end was cut by 5 bases, the J end by 2 bases, with 22 bases between. The CDR3 has 17 residues. Turning to this clone: Its target is not known.

Clones were read by immunoSEQ multiplex PCR, and TCRdb kept only the in-frame ones, dropping some. The sample has around 110,000 clones; 92% are singletons. The sequencing input was peripheral blood. This TCR derives from a human donor with melanoma. This chain uses TRBV11-2 with TRBJ2-7; TRBD2 is a possible D gene (5 bases). The CDR3 DNA reads as TGTGCCAGCAGCCCTCCCGGGCGGGTCCAATCAACCTACGAGCAGTACTTC. The encoded protein is CASSPPGRVQSTYEQYF.